These 5 T cell receptor beta chains came from one sample sequenced in a study of blood T cell repertoires in COVID-19. Sequencing was performed with immunoSEQ multiplex PCR; in TCRdb, only in-frame clones are kept and a portion is missing. The table includes 240,000 or so clones, about four fifths detected once. The sequencing sample was made of peripheral blood. These receptors were taken from a woman of 80 years or more with acute or convalescent COVID-19.

The V and J genes are TRBV3-1 (or the pseudogene TRBV3-2) and TRBJ2-6, with 10 bases fitting TRBD1. The germline V gene has CDR1 LGHDT and CDR2 YNNKEL (reference sequence). The trim removed 4 bases at V and 4 bases at J, leaving 13 bases unmatched. The CDR3 has 19 residues. In nucleotides, the CDR3 is TGTGCCAGCAGCCCCACGGGGGACAGGGGTTTTGCCGGGGCCAACGTCCTGACTTTC. It encodes CASSPTGDRGFAGANVLTF.

The chain couples TRBV27 to TRBJ1-2; 11 bases align to TRBD1. V trimming: 4 bases; J trimming: 2 bases; junction bases outside the gene matches: 6. The length of the CDR3 is 16 residues. Germline lookup yields CDR1 MNHEY and CDR2 SMNVEV (reference sequence). The CDR3 protein is CASSYRTGGNNYGYTF. CDR3 nucleotides: TGTGCCAGCAGTTACCGGACAGGGGGCAACAACTATGGCTACACCTTC.

The gene calls are TRBV27 and TRBJ1-5; 7 bases are a match to TRBD1. Germline trimming cut 5 bases from V and 4 bases from J; bases unmatched to any gene: 8. The CDR3 sequence is 15 residues long. Germline V gene sequence: CDR1 MNHEY, CDR2 SMNVEV (reference sequence). The CDR3, as DNA: TGTGCCAGCAGTACAGGACAGGCAACTAATCAGCCCCAGCATTTT. It encodes CASSTGQATNQPQHF.

This clone was recorded a few times. The CDR3 region has the DNA TGTGCCAGCAGATCGGGGAGGCGAGCTTTCTTT. It yields the protein CASRSGRRAFF. This chain joins TRBV28 and TRBJ1-1; D unresolved. Germline CDR1 is MDHEN and CDR2 is SYDVKM. V lost 6 bases and J lost 10, with 12 bases in between. The CDR3 totals 11 residues.

The chain has TRBV5-1 and TRBJ2-7; TRBD2 agrees at 7 bases. The J segment lost 2 bases and the V segment lost 10 bases, leaving 12 bases of the junction unmatched. Germline lookup yields CDR1 SGHRS and CDR2 YFSETQ. This CDR3 is 14 amino acids long. This CDR3 is CARATTGGTYEQYF. The CDR3 DNA is TGCGCCCGCGCCACGACCGGGGGGACCTACGAGCAGTACTTC.